This is a list of T cell receptor beta chains from one sample in a study of cytomegalovirus exposure and HLA in healthy donors. Only in-frame clones appear in the TCRdb table, and some are missing; sequencing was by immunoSEQ multiplex PCR. In all, the sample yields about 52,000 clones. Material: PBMCs. The receptors come from a woman aged 55 to 70 in good health and CMV-seropositive. Each CDR3 is given with its conserved first and last residue.

TRBJ2-5 TRBV6-5 CASSYGLQETQYF
TRBJ2-7 TRBV5-4 CASSLGPQGGSYEQYF
TRBJ2-7 TRBV7-2 CASSLLRAEQQYF
TRBJ2-7 TRBV2 CASSGRAGEVREQYF
TRBJ2-2 TRBV6-5 CASSYERVTTGELFF
TRBJ1-1 TRBV28 CASSFLTGRRAEAFF
TRBJ2-7 TRBV11-2 CASSLTRDSYEQYF
TRBJ2-5 TRBV5-6 CASSYISGTDIETQYF
TRBJ2-2 TRBV5-1 CASSLGPRDRGEAGELFF
TRBJ1-5 TRBV19 CASSIGRVDRQPQHF
TRBJ1-2 TRBV11-2 CASSLGQGPGYTF
TRBJ2-5 TRBV5-8 CASRAGGSPYQETQYF
TRBJ1-5 TRBV2 CASSWGRDNYSNQPQHF
TRBJ2-2 TRBV5-1 CASSFGHNTGELFF
TRBJ1-1 TRBV11-2 CASSLYTRNTEAFF
TRBJ1-1 TRBV4-1 CASSARTGVSEAFF
TRBJ2-5 TRBV5-4 CASSSNLAGGQETQYF
TRBJ2-5 TRBV7-6 CASSLEAGSEETQYF
TRBJ1-2 TRBV2 CASSARTGGYGYTF
TRBJ2-7 TRBV5-1 CASAILAGGLAVNEQYF
TRBJ2-7 TRBV5-1 CASSQSQGGYEQYF
TRBJ1-2 TRBV7-8 CASSFDRGTGYTF
TRBJ1-1 TRBV5-1 CASSWTLNTEAFF
TRBJ2-5 TRBV19 CASSMSHSSETQYF
TRBJ1-2 TRBV28 CASSLMLQSHTF
TRBJ2-7 TRBV2 CASRESPYEQYF
TRBJ2-7 TRBV6-6 CASSYEGAGAYEQYF
TRBJ1-2 TRBV5-4 CASSLPGDGYTF
TRBJ1-1 TRBV5-6 CASSSQGFPNTEAFF
TRBJ2-5 TRBV7-9 CASSLVGPQETQYF
TRBJ1-2 TRBV27 CASSLSGANYGYTF
TRBJ1-1 TRBV4-2 CASSQVTGRDTEAFF
TRBJ1-6 TRBV2 CASAQDNSPLHF
TRBJ1-4 TRBV5-1 CASRGQGAPNEKLFF
TRBJ1-1 TRBV20-1 CSAPRSPEAFF
TRBJ2-3 TRBV6-5 CASSSGTSLMEQYF
TRBJ1-5 TRBV5-1 CASSPTGGGNQPQHF
TRBJ2-5 TRBV5-1 CASSLGPAGGLETQYF
TRBJ2-7 TRBV5-4 CASSTASLAGVYEQYF
TRBJ2-7 TRBV11-2 CASSPWTSGGKYEQYF
TRBJ1-1 TRBV29-1 CSVETTLNTEAFF
TRBJ1-2 TRBV9 CASSVVGGGYTF
TRBJ2-7 TRBV19 CASSQRTGSSYEQYF
TRBJ2-1 TRBV6-1 CASLEGNDNEQFF
TRBJ1-2 TRBV29-1 CSVAPGTGKLNYGYTF
TRBJ1-1 TRBV28 CASSLDRVQRSSEAFF
TRBJ1-1 TRBV18 CASSPRGLGAFF
TRBJ2-1 TRBV9 CASSVAGAGQGHEQFF
TRBJ2-1 TRBV4-1 CASSQDGGGQSYNEQFF
TRBJ2-3 TRBV7-6 CASSFPTTSGESTDTQYF